The 3 T cell receptor beta chains given below trace back to one sample, sequenced in a study of CD8+ T cells in alopecia areata. Isolated RNA was reverse transcribed into cDNA used as the sequencing template. Data came from immunoSEQ multiplex PCR; TCRdb stores just in-frame clones and leaves some out. The data hold 190,000 or so clones, with around three fifths observed a single time. Stated treatment: oral pan-JAK inhibitor, 5-10 mg twice daily. The sequencing used CD8+ T cells sorted from blood, collected at week 24, from a patient treated with tofacitinib. Receptors originate from a human donor with alopecia areata.

The CDR3 loop reads CAWRSSYEQYF. The CDR3 bases are TGTGCCTGGAGGAGCTCCTACGAGCAGTACTTC. The V gene is TRBV30, the J gene TRBJ2-7, with unresolved D. Germline V gives CDR1 GTSNPN, CDR2 SVGIG (reference sequence). The CDR3 spans 11 residues. Trimming shortened V by 3 bases and J by 0 bases, and 3 bases separated the two germline ends.

This clone has just a few counts. The chain is built from TRBV5-1 and TRBJ2-7, with D perhaps being TRBD1 or TRBD2 (6 bases each). The CDR3 is 14 residues long. Germline loops: CDR1 SGHRS, CDR2 YFSETQ. V was pared by 7 bases and J by 1 base, with 15 bases between. The DNA of the CDR3 is TGCGCCAGCGCCGCCGGGGGCAGTTCCTACGAGCAGTACTTC. It codes for CASAAGGSSYEQYF.

The V and J genes are TRBV10-3 and TRBJ1-1; no reliable D call. V was shortened by 4 bases and J by 1 base, with 7 bases between the two germline ends. CDR1 and CDR2 from the germline V gene are ENHRY and SYGVKD. This CDR3 has 13 amino acids. The CDR3 DNA is TGTGCCATCAGTGGCACAGAGAACACTGAAGCTTTCTTT. It yields the protein CAISGTENTEAFF.